These 3 T cell receptor beta chains originate from one sample sequenced in a study of blood T cell repertoires in COVID-19. TCRdb keeps only in-frame clones here, not all; method: immunoSEQ multiplex PCR. The repertoire holds 650,000 to 800,000 clones, about nine tenths seen once, with over 0.2% in the top ten. The sequenced sample was peripheral blood. These receptors came from a woman younger than 30 with acute or convalescent COVID-19.

The rearrangement joins TRBV7-2 to TRBJ1-1, with D perhaps matching TRBD1 (5 bases). This CDR3 comprises 17 residues. Germline CDR1 is SGHTA and CDR2 is FQGNSA. Trimming took 1 base from V and 3 from J, leaving 18 bases between them. The DNA for the CDR3 is TGTGCCAGCAGCTTAGGGGGGGATGACCCTAGATACACTGAAGCTTTCTTT. Translated: CASSLGGDDPRYTEAFF. The variable domain in full, with the rest retrieved from reference TRBV7-2 and TRBJ1-1, is GAGVSQSPSNKVTEKGKDVELRCDPISGHTALYWYRQSLGQGLEFLIYFQGNSAPDKSGLPSDRFSAERTGGSVSTLTIQRTQQEDSAVYLCASSLGGDDPRYTEAFFGQGTRLTVV.

J is TRBJ1-1 and V is TRBV5-1, with TRBD1 identical over 11 bases. The CDR3 is 16 residues long. The V segment lost 6 bases and the J segment 3 bases; nucleotides outside the gene matches: 10. Germline CDR1 SGHRS, CDR2 YFSETQ. This chain's CDR3 is CASNLDRGLRDTEAFF. Written as DNA, the CDR3 is TGCGCCAGCAACCTGGACAGGGGGCTTAGGGACACTGAAGCTTTCTTT.

The V and J genes are TRBV2 and TRBJ1-5, with TRBD1 identical over 7 bases. With 5 bases clipped from V and 6 bases from J, the junction kept 13 bases outside the gene matches. Germline CDR1 SNHLY, CDR2 FYNNEI. CDR3 size: 16 residues. CDR3: CASSLSTGMMGQPQHF. CDR3 sequence (DNA): TGTGCCAGCAGTCTCTCGACAGGGATGATGGGTCAGCCCCAGCATTTT.